This is a list of T cell receptor beta chains from one sample in a study of beta chain features in type 1 diabetes. This table comes from immunoSEQ multiplex PCR, and its TCRdb copy is limited to in-frame clones, with some not included. The data show over 600,000 clones, with 9.5% to 15% seen just once and 0.09% to 0.15% held by the top ten. The sample taken for sequencing was naive CD4+ T cells from blood. All receptors derive from a man aged 30 to 45 with type 1 diabetes. Each CDR3 is given with its conserved first and last residue. Each record gives: CDR3 length, J gene, V gene, clone size, D gene, CDR3 protein, CDR3 DNA. The D gene is left open where the match is weak. A row's size may be missing; if present it is once, few, many or a size class.

16 | TRBJ2-1 | TRBV5-4 | few | TRBD2 | CASSPGGARGDNEQFF | TGTGCCAGCAGCCCGGGGGGGGCACGGGGAGACAATGAGCAGTTCTTC
18 | TRBJ2-1 | TRBV7-2 | NA | TRBD2 | CASSRPGTSTSSYNEQFF | TGTGCCAGCAGCCGTCCCGGGACTAGCACGAGCTCCTACAATGAGCAGTTCTTC
14 | TRBJ2-7 | TRBV5-1 | few | NA | CASSLDRDSYEQYF | TGCGCCAGCAGCTTGGACAGGGATTCCTACGAGCAGTACTTC
13 | TRBJ1-5 | TRBV2 | NA | NA | CASTGSPNQPQHF | TGTGCCAGCACAGGGTCCCCCAATCAGCCCCAGCATTTT
15 | TRBJ2-7 | TRBV5-1 | NA | TRBD1 | CASSAGGQGPYEQYF | TGCGCCAGCAGCGCAGGGGGACAGGGTCCCTACGAGCAGTACTTC
14 | TRBJ1-6 | TRBV5-1 | few | NA | CASSLEGRNSPLHF | TGCGCCAGCAGCTTGGAGGGGAGGAATTCACCCCTCCACTTT
13 | TRBJ2-7 | TRBV29-1 | NA | NA | CSVVPGQAYEQYF | TGCAGCGTTGTCCCCGGTCAAGCCTACGAGCAGTACTTC
14 | TRBJ1-1 | TRBV5-1 | few | NA | CASSLGRTNTEAFF | TGCGCCAGCAGCCTCGGACGGACGAACACTGAAGCTTTCTTT
12 | TRBJ1-2 | TRBV9 | NA | NA | CASSVDNYGYTF | TGTGCCAGCAGCGTTGACAACTATGGCTACACCTTC
15 | TRBJ2-3 | TRBV19 | NA | TRBD1 | CASSIVTGGADTQYF | TGTGCCAGTAGTATTGTGACAGGGGGCGCGGATACGCAGTATTTT
14 | TRBJ1-2 | TRBV29-1 | few | NA | CSVGRRQGGYGYTF | TGCAGCGTTGGACGACGGCAGGGAGGGTATGGCTACACCTTC
12 | TRBJ2-3 | TRBV30 | NA | TRBD1 | CAGDRERDTQYF | TGTGCCGGGGACAGGGAGAGAGATACGCAGTATTTT
11 | TRBJ2-7 | TRBV7-2 | few | NA | CASSLGQEQYF | TGTGCCAGCAGCTTAGGTCAAGAGCAGTACTTC